A selection of T cell receptor beta chains follows, all from one sample in a study of blood T cells in healthy people across ages. TCRdb redid the calling of the 5' RACE reads with MiXCR, one entry per CDR3 protein. The profile covers fewer than 2,000,000 distinct CDR3 sequences, with about 31% appearing a single time and about 11% taken by the ten largest. Sequencing was performed on blood. The receptor set was obtained from a woman aged 25 to 39 in good health. CDR3s include the opening cysteine and the closing phenylalanine or tryptophan. A D gene is named only where the DNA matches it firmly. Part of the rows lack a size; the others show once, few, many or a class for expanded clones.

TRBV10-1	14	TRBJ2-3	.	few	TGCGCCAGCAGCTCCGATGACGGAGGATATACGCAGTATTTT	CASSSDDGGYTQYF
TRBV4-1	19	TRBJ2-2	.	.	TGCGCCAGCAGCCAAGTTCATCCGGACAGTGCAGCGAACACCGGGGAGCTGTTTTTT	CASSQVHPDSAANTGELFF
TRBV27	15	TRBJ2-1	TRBD2	few	TGTGCCAGCACCTGGGGCGGGAGGGGTTACAATGAGCAGTTCTTC	CASTWGGRGYNEQFF
TRBV7-9	16	TRBJ2-7	TRBD2	.	TGTGCCAGCAGCTTTTCCGGACTAGCGGGGGGTTACGAGCAGTACTTC	CASSFSGLAGGYEQYF
TRBV7-3	13	TRBJ1-2	TRBD1	.	TGTGCCAGCAGCTTAACAGGGGGCGAAAGCTACACCTTC	CASSLTGGESYTF
TRBV12-3/TRBV12-4	15	TRBJ2-7	.	many	TGTGCCAGCAGTCCACAAATCGGACGGGCCTACGAGCAGTACTTC	CASSPQIGRAYEQYF
TRBV5-5	16	TRBJ2-7	TRBD2	.	TGTGCCAGCAGCTTGGAGAGTAGCGGGAGGGCCTACGAGCAGTACTTC	CASSLESSGRAYEQYF
TRBV30	17	TRBJ2-1	TRBD1	.	TGTGCCTGGAGCCCTCCCGGGACAGTGGGGTTAGGGGCTGAGCAGTTCTTC	CAWSPPGTVGLGAEQFF
TRBV4-1	14	TRBJ1-2	.	.	TGCGCCAGCAGCCATCCAGGACGAGGGGACGGCCACACCTTC	CASSHPGRGDGHTF
TRBV6-1	15	TRBJ2-7	TRBD1	few	TGTGCCAGCAGTGAAGCGCCCGGGACAGTCTACGAGCAGTACTTC	CASSEAPGTVYEQYF
TRBV27	16	TRBJ1-2	TRBD1	few	TGTGCCAGCAGTCCGCGCCGGACAGGGGCGGACTATGGCTACACCTTC	CASSPRRTGADYGYTF
TRBV15	13	TRBJ2-1	.	.	TGTGCCACCAGCAGGAGGGGTAGCAATGAGCAGTTCTTC	CATSRRGSNEQFF
TRBV6-2/TRBV6-3	15	TRBJ2-3	.	.	TGTGCCAGCAGTTACACCCCTCATAGCACAGATACGCAGTATTTT	CASSYTPHSTDTQYF
TRBV4-2	15	TRBJ1-1	.	few	TGTGCCAGCAGCCACAGGGCAGGGGAGAACACTGAAGCTTTCTTT	CASSHRAGENTEAFF
TRBV18	12	TRBJ2-1	.	.	TGTGCCAGCTTCTCGGTGGGTAATGAGCAGTTCTTC	CASFSVGNEQFF
TRBV25-1	14	TRBJ1-5	.	.	TGTGCCAGCAGTGACGGCGGGGGGAGGCAGCCCCAGCATTTT	CASSDGGGRQPQHF
TRBV11-2	19	TRBJ2-1	TRBD2	.	TGTGCCAGCAGCCCCCCCATAGGGAGCGGGGGAAGATCTTACAATGAGCAGTTCTTC	CASSPPIGSGGRSYNEQFF
TRBV5-1	13	TRBJ2-1	.	many	TGCGCCAGCAGCGGGGACACCGACAATGAGCAGTTCTTC	CASSGDTDNEQFF
TRBV27	18	TRBJ2-1	TRBD2	few	TGTGCCAGCAGTTTGCGACTAGCGGGTTCGAAAGTTAGGAATGAGCAGTTCTTC	CASSLRLAGSKVRNEQFF
TRBV28	12	TRBJ1-5	TRBD1	.	TGTGCCAGTCGACAGGGCAGTCAGCCCCAGCATTTT	CASRQGSQPQHF
TRBV10-3	14	TRBJ1-2	.	many	TGTGCCATCAGTGAGGAAGGGGGGCCGAGTGGCTACACCTTC	CAISEEGGPSGYTF
TRBV20-1	14	TRBJ1-4	.	.	TGCAGTGCTAAACGACGCGACACTAATGAAAAACTGTTTTTT	CSAKRRDTNEKLFF
TRBV28	19	TRBJ2-7	TRBD2	few	TGTGCCAGCAGCCCTTCCGGGACTAGCGCCACTAGGAGCTCCTACGAGCAGTACTTC	CASSPSGTSATRSSYEQYF
TRBV2	10	TRBJ2-7	.	.	TGTGCCAGCAGTGAAAGGTTGCAGTACTTC	CASSERLQYF
TRBV7-9	16	TRBJ2-7	TRBD1	.	TGTGCCAGCAGCCCCGGACTGACAGGGGAACTCTACGAGCAGTACTTC	CASSPGLTGELYEQYF
TRBV7-9	16	TRBJ1-6	.	few	TGTGCCAGCAGCTTAGGTGAGGGGCGATCCAGTTCACCCCTCCACTTT	CASSLGEGRSSSPLHF